This record looks at one T cell receptor beta chain sequence and its context. Its antigen is unknown. The data are from a study of T cell responses to AZD1222 COVID-19 vaccine. General study points: The breadth and depth of Spike-specific TCRs increased once two AZD1222 doses had been given. Of spike-specific TCRs, nearly half reportedly target regions left unmutated in variants. Females outnumbered males among donors, who were mostly white British; clonal diversity was possibly underestimated.

The germline gives CDR1 MDHEN, CDR2 SYDVKM. Trimming took 5 bases from V and 5 from J, leaving 12 bases between them. The CDR3 loop spans 13 amino acids. It was second doses at about 4 or about 12 weeks that were pooled. Generated by immunoSEQ multiplex PCR, the TCRdb table keeps only in-frame clones and is missing some. The sample lists 120,000 or so clones, roughly 82% seen once, with about 27% in the top ten. This chain uses TRBV28 with TRBJ1-2; the D gene is possibly TRBD1 (6 bases). This specimen was peripheral blood, taken 28 days after the second AZD1222 dose. This clonotype originated in an adult who received the AZD1222 COVID-19 vaccine. The CDR3 DNA reads as TGTGCCAGCAGTCCCATCCAGGGGTATGGCTACACCTTC. Translation: CASSPIQGYGYTF.